The 3 T cell receptor beta chains below come from one sample, sequenced in a study of vaccination and CD4 T cells after COVID-19. At the Johns Hopkins FTIC core, DNA taken from cultured CD4+ T cells was sequenced by way of the Oncomine TCR Beta short-read assay. MiXCR, run by TCRdb on the PCR reads, gives a single entry per CDR3 protein. The sample has approximately 15,000 distinct CDR3 sequences, 78% seen once. Treatment here: approximately 9-day PBMC culture with coronavirus spike peptide pools or control peptides (ViraFEST assay). These receptors have no identified antigens. The specimen was CD4+ T cells from blood, cultured in vitro, collected after SARS-CoV-2 vaccination. The receptor set was obtained from a human donor who received a COVID-19 vaccine.

The V and J genes are TRBV19 and TRBJ2-3; D is ambiguous. V was cut by 7 bases and J by 2 bases, with 10 bases left in between. The CDR3 length is 13 residues. Germline values: CDR1 LNHDA, CDR2 SQIVND (reference sequence). CDR3 sequence reads: CASIGWNTDTQYF. CDR3 DNA: TGTGCCAGTATAGGTTGGAACACAGATACGCAGTATTTT.

This clonotype showed up just once. This chain uses TRBV24-1 with TRBJ1-2; TRBD1 matches at 8 bases. V was pared by 3 bases and J by 2 bases, with 10 bases of the junction left unmatched. CDR3 size: 17 residues. Germline V CDR1 and CDR2: KGHDR, SFDVKD. The CDR3 loop reads CATSDGSPGQVNYGYTF. In DNA, the CDR3 is TGTGCCACCAGTGATGGGAGTCCGGGACAGGTCAACTATGGCTACACCTTC.

The rearrangement links TRBV21-1 to TRBJ1-3; the tabulated D call, TRBD1, remains unverified against the DNA. TRBV21-1 is marked as a pseudogene. This CDR3 has 20 residues. Here the CDR3 reads CASSNPQTGSSRSSGNTIYF. The CDR3 DNA is TGTGCCAGCAGCAATCCGCAGACCGGGTCCTCAAGAAGCTCTGGAAACACCATATATTTT.